This T cell receptor beta chain was found in a study of low-dose radiotherapy and immunotherapy resistance in tumors (dated by TCRdb to between 2021 and 2024). Background for the entire study: Cohort 1 received 0.5 Gy per fraction every 2 weeks, with a prescribed total PTV dose of 6.5 Gy. For Cohort 2, the dose was 1 Gy per fraction given every two weeks, adding up to 13 Gy in total across 26 weeks. Patients were given nivolumab as a 240 mg flat dose every two weeks and ipilimumab at 1 mg/kg every six weeks, with both drugs delivered intravenously. Every two weeks, patients got intravenous cyclophosphamide at 200 mg/m2, given one day ahead of each radiation and immunotherapy administration. Patients took aspirin 300 mg orally once daily for four cycles, starting on cycle 1 day 1. No randomization into treatment groups was done for the people taking part in the trial. The translational analysis covered eight patients: three from the first dose cohort and the first five from the second dose cohort.

This clonotype was seen only a few times. It lacks a known antigen. Base qualities are not recorded, but no much larger clone differs from it by a single base. In light of the paper, this sample's time point label describes: after trial treatment. The meaning of the sample's treatment or condition label: LDRT plus nivolumab, ipilimumab, low-dose cyclophosphamide and aspirin (RACIN trial). The donors came from RACIN, which was a single-arm phase I dose-escalation trial that paired nivolumab and ipilimumab with aspirin, low-dose cyclophosphamide and low-dose radiotherapy. To be eligible, a patient needed to have an advanced solid tumor that was TIL-negative. Sequenced on an Illumina HiSeq 2500. Superscript III and a set of TRAV- and TRBV-specific primers were used to synthesize first-strand cDNA, so that both TCRalpha and TCRbeta chains were covered. TCRs were amplified for 20 PCR cycles with Phusion, using a constant-region primer paired with the adapter attached to the V primers. Amplification of the isolated mRNA was done with the MessageAmp II aRNA Amplification Kit, which involved a roughly 16-hour in vitro transcription at 37 degrees C. mRNA for TCR sequencing was isolated with the Dynabeads mRNA DIRECT Purification Kit. Indexed Illumina adapters were added in a second Phusion PCR of 25 to 30 cycles, and the PCR products were purified with AMPure XP beads. Under the source paper's analysis protocol: Custom Perl scripts pooled TCR sequences encoding the same protein, removed out-of-frame sequences and computed each clonotype's abundance. The analysis excluded TCR sequences that were supported by just one read. Among the metrics used to describe the repertoires were Shannon entropy, Gini index, clonality, richness, and the frequency of TCRs shared between repertoires. TCRdb handled the public reads itself, with Q25 trimming in fastp and clone calling in MiXCR, and kept productive beta chains. Identical CDR3 proteins give one entry, which carries the most common genes and DNA. It is TCRdb's table, rather than the study itself, that gives the V and J calls and clone size. The sample includes about 84,000 distinct CDR3 sequences, with under 20% observed a single time. 1.4% to 1.5% of the sample lies in the top ten.

The receptor was isolated from a male donor with prostate cancer. Sequences were derived from PBMCs, sampled after low-dose radiotherapy plus immunotherapy.

The DNA reads as follows: TGTGCCAGCAGCCTTAGGGGGGGGGCTAACACTGAAGCTTTCTTT. Protein translation: CASSLRGGANTEAFF. This sequence uses TRBV7-6 and TRBJ1-1; TRBD1 is a weak D gene call, 6 bases matching. V is reduced by 5 bases and J by 2 bases, leaving a spacing of 15 bases between them. Reading the germline V gene gives CDR1 SGHVS and CDR2 FNYEAQ. From the cysteine up to the phenylalanine, the CDR3 has a length of 15 residues. Solely the CDR3 DNA is kept, with 45 bases framed from the first base.